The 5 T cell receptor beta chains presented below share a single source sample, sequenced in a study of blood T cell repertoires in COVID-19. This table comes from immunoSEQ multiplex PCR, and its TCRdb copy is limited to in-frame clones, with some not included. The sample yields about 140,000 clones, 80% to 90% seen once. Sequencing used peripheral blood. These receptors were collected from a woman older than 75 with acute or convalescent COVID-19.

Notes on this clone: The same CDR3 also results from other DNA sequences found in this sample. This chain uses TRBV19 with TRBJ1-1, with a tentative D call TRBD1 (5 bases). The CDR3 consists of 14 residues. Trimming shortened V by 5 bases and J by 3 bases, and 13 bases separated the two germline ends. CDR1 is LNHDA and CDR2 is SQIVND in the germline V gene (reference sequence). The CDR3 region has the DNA TGTGCCAGTAGTCCCAGGGCCAGGGACACTGAAGCTTTCTTT. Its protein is CASSPRARDTEAFF.

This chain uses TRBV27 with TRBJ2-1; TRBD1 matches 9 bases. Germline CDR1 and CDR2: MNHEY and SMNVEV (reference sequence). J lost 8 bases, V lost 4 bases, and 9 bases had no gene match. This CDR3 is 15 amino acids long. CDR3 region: CASSSTGTGRHEQFF. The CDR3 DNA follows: TGTGCCAGCAGTTCCACCGGGACAGGGCGTCATGAGCAGTTCTTC.

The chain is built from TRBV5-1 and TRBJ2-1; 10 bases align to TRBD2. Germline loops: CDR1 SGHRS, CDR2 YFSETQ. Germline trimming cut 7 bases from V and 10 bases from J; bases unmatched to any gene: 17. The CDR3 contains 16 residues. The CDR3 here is CASVRGNLAGVREQFF. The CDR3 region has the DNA TGCGCCAGCGTCCGAGGCAACCTAGCGGGGGTTCGAGAGCAGTTCTTC.

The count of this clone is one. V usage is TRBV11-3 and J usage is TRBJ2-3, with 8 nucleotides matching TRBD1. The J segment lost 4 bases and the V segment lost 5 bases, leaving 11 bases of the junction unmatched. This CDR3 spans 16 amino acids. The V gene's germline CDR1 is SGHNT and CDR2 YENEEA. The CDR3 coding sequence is TGTGCCAGCAGCCCCGGACAGGGCGGGGACGCAGATACGCAGTATTTT. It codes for CASSPGQGGDADTQYF.

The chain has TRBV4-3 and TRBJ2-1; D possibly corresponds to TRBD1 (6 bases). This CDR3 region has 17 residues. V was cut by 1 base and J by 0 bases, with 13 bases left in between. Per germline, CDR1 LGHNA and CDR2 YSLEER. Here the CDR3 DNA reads TGCGCCAGCAGCCAAGGTATTGGGGGCTACTCCTACAATGAGCAGTTCTTC. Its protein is CASSQGIGGYSYNEQFF.